These 32 T cell receptor beta chains came from one sample sequenced in a study of shared clonotypes between healthy human individuals. Clones were sequenced by immunoSEQ multiplex PCR, and TCRdb holds only the in-frame ones, with some missing. This sample yields approximately 1,000,000 clones, of which 77% are seen a single time; roughly 0.82% belongs to the top ten. The sample taken for sequencing was memory CD4+ T cells from PBMCs. This sample's subset: CD45RA-negative fraction. Receptors originate from a young man in good health. Some clones in this sample may be carry-over from other donors' samples.

This chain uses TRBV19 with TRBJ1-5, with D perhaps TRBD1 (6 bases). The CDR3 totals 15 residues. The germline CDR1 and CDR2 sequences are LNHDA and SQIVND (reference sequence). The ends were cut back, 2 bases at V and 3 bases at J, with 11 bases in the middle. The CDR3 region is CASSIRGGFNQPQHF. The CDR3 region has the DNA TGTGCCAGTAGTATAAGAGGGGGTTTCAATCAGCCCCAGCATTTT.

This clone has a single count. Distinct nucleotide sequences in the sample also encode this CDR3. This chain uses TRBV5-1 with TRBJ2-7; D is undetermined. This CDR3 spans 14 amino acids. The V gene's germline CDR1 is SGHRS and CDR2 YFSETQ. Between the trimmed V and J ends, which lost 0 bases and 2 bases, there was a span of 9 bases. The CDR3, as DNA: TGCGCCAGCAGCTTGGCCGGCGAGGCCTACGAGCAGTACTTC. Encoded protein: CASSLAGEAYEQYF.

Notes on this clone: This sample also contains other DNA sequences that code for the same CDR3. The chain carries TRBV30 and TRBJ1-2; TRBD1 might be the D (5 bases). V lost 4 bases to trimming and J lost 4 bases, with 13 bases between them. Germline V gene lookup returns CDR1 GTSNPN and CDR2 SVGIG (reference sequence). The CDR3 has 13 amino acids. The CDR3 spells CAWTSGGGYGYTF. In nucleotides, the CDR3 is TGTGCCTGGACGAGCGGGGGAGGCTATGGCTACACCTTC. The full variable domain, rest sourced from reference TRBV30 and TRBJ1-2, is SQTIHQWPATLVQPVGSPLSLECTVEGTSNPNLYWYRQAAGRGLQLLFYSVGIGQISSEVPQNLSASRPQDRQFILSSKKLLLSDSGFYLCAWTSGGGYGYTFGSGTRLTVV.

The chain recombines TRBV6-5 with TRBJ1-2; D unresolved. Per germline, CDR1 MNHEY and CDR2 SVGAGI. The CDR3 covers 11 residues. The ends were cut back, 5 bases at V and 11 bases at J, with 12 bases in the middle. The CDR3 region is CASSPPETYTF. In DNA form, the CDR3 reads TGTGCCAGCAGTCCCCCCGAAACTTACACCTTC.

This clone occurred once. This chain connects TRBV10-3 to TRBJ2-2; tentatively, D is TRBD1 (6 bases). Trimming pared 0 bases from V and 6 bases from J, leaving 8 bases between. Per the germline V gene, CDR1 is ENHRY and CDR2 is SYGVKD. The CDR3 sequence is 14 residues long. DNA of the CDR3: TGTGCCATCAGTGAGTCTCGGACAGCCGGGGAGCTGTTTTTT. It yields the protein CAISESRTAGELFF.

The V gene is TRBV14, the J gene TRBJ1-1; D gene unclear. This CDR3 has 15 residues. The V end was cut by 0 bases, the J end by 4 bases, with 12 bases between. The germline V gene has CDR1 SGHDN and CDR2 FVKESK. The CDR3 reads CASSQEHLLGTEAFF. DNA of the CDR3: TGTGCCAGCAGCCAAGAGCACCTTCTGGGCACTGAAGCTTTCTTT. Variable domain in full (rest from reference TRBV14 and TRBJ1-1): EAGVTQFPSHSVIEKGQTVTLRCDPISGHDNLYWYRRVMGKEIKFLLHFVKESKQDESGMPNNRFLAERTGGTYSTLKVQPAELEDSGVYFCASSQEHLLGTEAFFGQGTRLTVV.

The V and J genes are TRBV7-9 and TRBJ1-4, with no clear D. V was trimmed by 4 bases and J by 8 bases, leaving 8 bases between them. Germline V gene sequence: CDR1 SEHNR, CDR2 FQNEAQ (reference sequence). The CDR3 extends over 12 amino acids. The CDR3 DNA reads as TGTGCCAGCAGCTGGGGTGACGAAAAACTGTTTTTT. Its translation is CASSWGDEKLFF.

V usage is TRBV29-1 and J usage is TRBJ1-5; 7 bases agree with TRBD1. Germline trimming cut 5 bases from V and 3 bases from J; bases unmatched to any gene: 7. Germline-derived CDR1 and CDR2 are SQVTM and ANQGSEA. The CDR3 extends over 14 amino acids. CDR3 residues: CSVLERGLNQPQHF. The CDR3 coding sequence is TGCAGCGTTTTGGAAAGGGGGCTCAATCAGCCCCAGCATTTT.

About this clone itself: The sample holds other DNA sequences that translate to the same CDR3. This chain joins TRBV28 and TRBJ2-2; D remains unclear. CDR1 is MDHEN, CDR2 SYDVKM, per germline. This CDR3 comprises 15 residues. Between the trimmed V and J ends, which lost 1 base and 0 bases, there was a span of 6 bases. The CDR3 DNA follows: TGTGCCAGCAGTTTATTTCGGGCGAACACCGGGGAGCTGTTTTTT. Its protein product is CASSLFRANTGELFF. Combining the CDR3 with reference TRBV28 and TRBJ2-2 gives the whole variable domain DVKVTQSSRYLVKRTGEKVFLECVQDMDHENMFWYRQDPGLGLRLIYFSYDVKMKEKGDIPEGYSVSREKKERFSLILESASTNQTSMYLCASSLFRANTGELFFGEGSRLTVL.

This chain connects TRBV5-6 to TRBJ2-1; 12 bases align to TRBD2. Germline V gives CDR1 SGHDT, CDR2 YYEEEE. V dropped 3 bases and J dropped 0; count of bases not matched to a gene: 4. The length of the CDR3 is 17 residues. In nucleotides, the CDR3 is TGTGCCAGCAGCTCGAGGACTAGCGGGATCTCCTACAATGAGCAGTTCTTC. Its translation is CASSSRTSGISYNEQFF.

This clone has just a few counts. V gene TRBV27 combines with J gene TRBJ2-3; 16 bases align to TRBD2. CDR1 is MNHEY, CDR2 SMNVEV, per germline (reference sequence). V shed 8 bases, J shed 5 bases, and the junction held 10 bases outside the gene matches. This CDR3 has 17 amino acids. This CDR3 reads CASSFAGLAGGLDTQYF. CDR3 DNA: TGTGCCAGCTCCTTCGCGGGACTAGCGGGAGGGTTAGATACGCAGTATTTT.

The chain links TRBV28 to TRBJ1-1; no definite D call. The V and J ends lost 7 bases and 1 base respectively, with 10 bases between them. The length of the CDR3 is 13 residues. Germline V lookup: CDR1 MDHEN, CDR2 SYDVKM. This CDR3 reads CASTVTPNTEAFF. The CDR3 bases are TGTGCCAGCACCGTGACCCCGAACACTGAAGCTTTCTTT.

The V gene is TRBV5-4, the J gene TRBJ2-5, with D unclear. From germline, CDR1 is SGHNT and CDR2 YYREEE (reference sequence). V gave up 1 base and J gave up 1 base, with 11 bases separating them. The length of the CDR3 is 15 residues. The chain's CDR3 is CASSLRAGSQETQYF. CDR3 coding DNA: TGTGCCAGCAGCTTGAGGGCCGGTAGCCAAGAGACCCAGTACTTC.

The CDR3: CASSLSGGSWEQYF. CDR3 DNA sequence: TGTGCCAGCAGCCTTAGCGGGGGATCTTGGGAGCAGTACTTC. The genes are TRBV7-2 and TRBJ2-5; TRBD2 agrees at 9 bases. This CDR3 contains 14 residues. J gave up 11 bases and V 5 bases, and 12 bases lay outside the gene matches. The V gene's germline CDR1 is SGHTA and CDR2 FQGNSA.

The chain is built from TRBV5-1 and TRBJ2-4; 7 bases agree with TRBD2. This CDR3 region has 17 residues. The germline V gene has CDR1 SGHRS and CDR2 YFSETQ. V shed 0 bases and J 2 bases; nucleotides not matched to a gene: 8. CDR3 in amino acids: CASSLDGGRTTKNIQYF. For the CDR3, the DNA is TGCGCCAGCAGCTTGGACGGCGGGAGAACCACCAAAAACATTCAGTACTTC.

The chain uses TRBV7-3 and TRBJ2-2; D remains ambiguous. The V end was cut by 2 bases, the J end by 3 bases, with 10 bases between. The germline gives CDR1 SGHTA, CDR2 FQGTGA. This CDR3 is built from 15 residues. CDR3 amino acids: CASSLFTRYTGELFF. The CDR3 DNA reads as TGTGCCAGCAGCTTATTTACCAGATACACCGGGGAGCTGTTTTTT. The variable domain in full, completed from reference TRBV7-3 and TRBJ2-2, reads GAGVSQTPSNKVTEKGKYVELRCDPISGHTALYWYRQSLGQGPEFLIYFQGTGAADDSGLPNDRFFAVRPEGSVSTLKIQRTERGDSAVYLCASSLFTRYTGELFFGEGSRLTVL.

This clone was recorded once. The rearrangement uses TRBV7-2 and TRBJ2-1, with D unresolved. Trimming left V 5 bases short and J 0 bases short, with 11 bases between. The CDR3 contains 15 residues. Germline V gene data show CDR1 as SGHTA and CDR2 as FQGNSA. The CDR3 coding sequence is TGTGCCAGCAGCCCTAGTAGAAGCTCCTACAATGAGCAGTTCTTC. Protein product: CASSPSRSSYNEQFF. Combining the CDR3 with reference TRBV7-2 and TRBJ2-1 gives the whole variable domain GAGVSQSPSNKVTEKGKDVELRCDPISGHTALYWYRQSLGQGLEFLIYFQGNSAPDKSGLPSDRFSAERTGGSVSTLTIQRTQQEDSAVYLCASSPSRSSYNEQFFGPGTRLTVL.

This chain joins TRBV20-1 and TRBJ2-7; a weak D match, TRBD2 (5 bases). CDR1 and CDR2 from the germline V gene are DFQATT and SNEGSKA (reference sequence). CDR3 length equals 11 residues. The ends were cut back, 8 bases at V and 4 bases at J, with 12 bases in the middle. The CDR3 loop is CSPPRRYEQYF. The CDR3 region has the DNA TGCAGTCCCCCTAGGAGGTACGAGCAGTACTTC.

The V and J genes are TRBV14 and TRBJ1-2; D is uncertain. Per the germline V gene, CDR1 is SGHDN and CDR2 is FVKESK. Between the trimmed V and J ends, which lost 0 bases and 4 bases, there was a span of 15 bases. The CDR3 runs to 16 residues. The CDR3 DNA follows: TGTGCCAGCAGCCAAGATCGAAGAAGTACGGGCTATGGCTACACCTTC. Translation gives CASSQDRRSTGYGYTF.

The V call is TRBV5-1, the J call TRBJ2-4; 7 bases line up with TRBD1. The CDR3 loop spans 15 amino acids. Unmatched junction bases numbered 7, after V lost 3 bases and J lost 4 bases. Germline V gene sequence: CDR1 SGHRS, CDR2 YFSETQ. The CDR3 is CASSSAGTEKNIQYF. The CDR3 DNA reads TGCGCCAGCAGCTCCGCCGGGACAGAGAAAAACATTCAGTACTTC. Full variable domain (missing parts from reference TRBV5-1 and TRBJ2-4): KAGVTQTPRYLIKTRGQQVTLSCSPISGHRSVSWYQQTPGQGLQFLFEYFSETQRNKGNFPGRFSGRQFSNSRSEMNVSTLELGDSALYLCASSSAGTEKNIQYFGAGTRLSVL.

V gene TRBV18 combines with J gene TRBJ1-1; the D gene is possibly TRBD1 (5 bases). The CDR3 extends over 14 amino acids. The V and J ends lost 4 bases and 1 base respectively, with 10 bases between them. Germline V gives CDR1 KGHSH, CDR2 LQKENI. CDR3: CASSRGGRNTEAFF. The DNA of the CDR3 is TGTGCCAGCTCACGCGGGGGGAGGAACACTGAAGCTTTCTTT.

This clone was picked up many times. This sequence joins TRBV30 and TRBJ1-5, with D possibly TRBD1 on 5 matching bases. V was trimmed by 4 bases and J by 3 bases, leaving 25 bases between them. The V gene's germline CDR1 is GTSNPN and CDR2 SVGIG (reference sequence). The CDR3 is made up of 18 amino acids. The CDR3 reads CAWTANPRQSGYNQPQHF. The CDR3 region has the DNA TGTGCCTGGACCGCAAACCCCAGACAATCAGGGTACAATCAGCCCCAGCATTTT.

This chain uses TRBV5-1 with TRBJ2-7; D gene unclear. V was clipped by 4 bases and J by 0 bases, with 8 bases between them. Germline-derived CDR1 and CDR2 are SGHRS and YFSETQ. The CDR3 sequence is 13 residues long. The CDR3 nucleotides read TGCGCCAGCAGCCAGGCCTCCTCCTACGAGCAGTACTTC. Its translation: CASSQASSYEQYF.

The genes are TRBV29-1 and TRBJ2-5; D might be TRBD1 (6 bases). The germline gives CDR1 SQVTM, CDR2 ANQGSEA. V lost 3 bases and J 0 bases, leaving 8 bases between the germline ends. The length of the CDR3 is 13 residues. The CDR3 sequence is CSVDTGYQETQYF. The CDR3, as DNA: TGCAGCGTTGATACAGGGTACCAAGAGACCCAGTACTTC.

The CDR3 DNA reads TGTGCCAGCAGTGTTGGCCGGATTAACTATGGCTACACCTTC. Amino acid sequence: CASSVGRINYGYTF. This rearrangement joins TRBV6-1 to TRBJ1-2; D gene unclear. The CDR3 loop spans 14 amino acids. V was clipped by 4 bases and J by 1 base, with 10 bases between them. The germline V gene encodes CDR1 MNHNS and CDR2 SASEGT.

The CDR3 loop is CATGRSGNTIYF. CDR3 DNA sequence: TGTGCCACGGGCCGGTCTGGAAACACCATATATTTT. This chain uses TRBV19 with TRBJ1-3; D call uncertain. This CDR3 is 12 amino acids long. Germline V CDR1 and CDR2: LNHDA, SQIVND (reference sequence). The V end was cut by 10 bases, the J end by 1 base, with 8 bases between.

The rearrangement joins TRBV28 to TRBJ1-2; the D gene is possibly TRBD1 (5 bases). Trimming left V 4 bases short and J 2 bases short, with 14 bases between. This CDR3 is 15 amino acids long. CDR1 and CDR2 (germline): MDHEN, SYDVKM. CDR3 sequence (DNA): TGTGCCAGCAGTTCCCTCGGGGGGACCAACTATGGCTACACCTTC. This sequence encodes CASSSLGGTNYGYTF.

The chain couples TRBV10-1 to TRBJ2-7, with a weak D call TRBD1 (5 bases). Per the germline V gene, CDR1 is WNHNN and CDR2 is SYGVQD (reference sequence). Trimming left V 5 bases short and J 3 bases short, with 14 bases between. CDR3 length: 14 amino acids. CDR3 region: CASSSDSQGYEQYF. CDR3 nucleotide sequence: TGCGCCAGCAGTTCAGACAGTCAGGGCTACGAGCAGTACTTC.

The chain employs TRBV5-4 and TRBJ2-1; D is possibly TRBD2 (6 bases). The germline CDR1 and CDR2 sequences are SGHNT and YYREEE (reference sequence). Deletions cut 2 bases from V and 2 bases from J, with 14 bases between. The CDR3 contains 16 residues. The chain's CDR3 is CASSFGGSGTYNEQFF. For the CDR3, the DNA is TGTGCCAGCAGCTTCGGAGGGAGTGGGACCTACAATGAGCAGTTCTTC.

The chain employs TRBV5-6 and TRBJ1-4, with D tentatively TRBD1 (5 bases). Trimming removed 4 bases at V and 0 bases at J, with 10 bases between. The CDR3 is 15 residues long. Germline V gene lookup returns CDR1 SGHDT and CDR2 YYEEEE. CDR3 in amino acids: CASSPGTATNEKLFF. CDR3 nucleotides: TGTGCCAGCAGCCCCGGGACGGCAACTAATGAAAAACTGTTTTTT.

The DNA of the CDR3 is TGTGCCAGCAGGACGGACCCCTACAATGAGCAGTTCTTC. This gives the protein CASRTDPYNEQFF. This chain joins TRBV27 and TRBJ2-1; no firm D call. Per the germline V gene, CDR1 is MNHEY and CDR2 is SMNVEV (reference sequence). Deletions cut 6 bases from V and 2 bases from J, with 8 bases between. This CDR3 is built from 13 residues.

This clone was seen ten or more times. The rearrangement links TRBV9 to TRBJ2-7; D gene uncertain. Germline V gene lookup returns CDR1 SGDLS and CDR2 YYNGEE. V was trimmed by 3 bases and J by 2 bases, leaving 12 bases between them. This CDR3 region has 14 residues. The CDR3 nucleotides read TGTGCCAGCAGCGACCCCCTAATGACCTACGAGCAGTACTTC. Its translation is CASSDPLMTYEQYF. Supplemented by reference TRBV9 and TRBJ2-7, the full variable domain reads DSGVTQTPKHLITATGQRVTLRCSPRSGDLSVYWYQQSLDQGLQFLIQYYNGEERAKGNILERFSAQQFPDLHSELNLSSLELGDSALYFCASSDPLMTYEQYFGPGTRLTVT.